Sequencing of this T cell receptor beta chain was carried out in a study of patients and donors after allogeneic stem cell transplantation. This clonotype was recorded many times. Trimming took 2 bases from V and 3 from J, leaving 10 bases between them. Germline loops: CDR1 ENHRY, CDR2 SYGVKD. This CDR3 region has 14 residues. TCRdb reprocessed the RT-PCR reads via MiXCR and lists one record per CDR3 protein. In the table there are 920,000 or so distinct CDR3 sequences, roughly 17% of which are singletons. The V and J genes are TRBV10-3 and TRBJ1-1; D is unresolved. Sequenced sample: blood, either unsorted or a sorted T cell fraction (not recorded which). The receptor was isolated from a human donor who was either an allogeneic HSCT recipient or a stem cell or donor lymphocyte infusion donor (not recorded which). It is not recorded whose cells these are; they may come from a transplant donor. The CDR3 loop is CAISEQEGYTEAFF. The CDR3 nucleotides read TGTGCCATCAGTGAGCAGGAGGGATACACTGAAGCTTTCTTT.